The entry below describes one TCR beta chain. These data come from a study of T cell changes during pregnancy in multiple sclerosis. Germline V gives CDR1 MDHEN, CDR2 SYDVKM. The V end was cut by 0 bases, the J end by 10 bases, with 16 bases between. CDR3 length: 14 residues. This table comes from immunoSEQ multiplex PCR, and its TCRdb copy is limited to in-frame clones, with some not included. The table includes over 35,000 clones, around 93% detected once. The chain employs TRBV28 and TRBJ2-7; D is possibly TRBD1 (8 bases). The TCR was taken from a female donor with multiple sclerosis, enrolled in a pregnancy study. Material: CD8+ T cells from peripheral blood mononuclear cells, obtained in the third trimester of pregnancy. CDR3 bases: TGTGCCAGCAGTTTATGGTACAGGGGGGGCGGCCAGTACTTC. This codes for CASSLWYRGGGQYF.